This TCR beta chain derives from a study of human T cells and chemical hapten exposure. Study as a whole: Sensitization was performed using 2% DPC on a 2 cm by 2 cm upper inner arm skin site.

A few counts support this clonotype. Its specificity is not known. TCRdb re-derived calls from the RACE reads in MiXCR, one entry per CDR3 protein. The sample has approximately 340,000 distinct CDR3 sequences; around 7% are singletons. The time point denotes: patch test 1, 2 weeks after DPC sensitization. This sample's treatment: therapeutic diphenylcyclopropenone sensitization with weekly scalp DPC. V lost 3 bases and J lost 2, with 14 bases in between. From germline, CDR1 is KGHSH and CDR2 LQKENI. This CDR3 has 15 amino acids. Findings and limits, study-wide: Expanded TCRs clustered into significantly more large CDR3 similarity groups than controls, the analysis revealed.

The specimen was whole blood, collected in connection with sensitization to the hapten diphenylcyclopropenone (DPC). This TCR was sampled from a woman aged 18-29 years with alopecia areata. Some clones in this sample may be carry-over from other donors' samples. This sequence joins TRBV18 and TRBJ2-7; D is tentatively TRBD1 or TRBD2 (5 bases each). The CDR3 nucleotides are TGTGCCAGCTCACCCTCTTTGGTGGGGGCCTACGAGCAGTACTTC. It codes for CASSPSLVGAYEQYF. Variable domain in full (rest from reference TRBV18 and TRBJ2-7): NAGVMQNPRHLVRRRGQEARLRCSPMKGHSHVYWYRQLPEEGLKFMVYLQKENIIDESGMPKERFSAEFPKEGPSILRIQQVVRGDSAAYFCASSPSLVGAYEQYFGPGTRLTVT.